Each of the 25 T cell receptor beta chains below was sequenced from the same sample in a study of T cells in Graves' hyperthyroidism and ophthalmopathy. RNA transcripts served as the template for amplifying TCR beta CDR3 regions. TCR CDR3 regions were first amplified by RT-PCR with HTBI primers. TCRdb recomputed calls from the multiplex PCR reads with MiXCR, one row per CDR3 protein. This sample has roughly 290,000 distinct CDR3 sequences; roughly an eighth occur once, and the top ten carry 7.9%. The specimen was blood. Receptors were obtained from a woman aged 40-49 years with Graves' hyperthyroidism.

The V and J genes are TRBV20-1 and TRBJ2-3; D is unclear. The CDR3 is 13 amino acids. V was cut by 3 bases and J by 4 bases, with 11 bases left in between. Germline CDR1 reads DFQATT; CDR2 reads SNEGSKA (reference sequence). The CDR3, as DNA: TGCAGTGCTAGGTCCGGGTGGGCAGATACGCAGTATTTT. Encoded protein: CSARSGWADTQYF.

This clonotype was recorded at least ten times. This rearrangement joins TRBV3-1 to TRBJ1-1; D may be TRBD1 (5 bases). The CDR3 is 14 amino acids. Looked up from germline, CDR1 is LGHDT and CDR2 is YNNKEL (reference sequence). The V end lost 2 bases, the J end lost 4 bases, and 11 bases lay between the germline ends. The CDR3 loop reads CASSQISGATEAFF. CDR3 DNA sequence: TGTGCCAGCAGCCAAATTTCCGGGGCCACTGAAGCTTTCTTT.

The chain couples TRBV20-1 to TRBJ2-1; tentative D call: TRBD2 (5 bases). This CDR3 is 18 amino acids long. CDR1 and CDR2 (germline): DFQATT, SNEGSKA (reference sequence). V shed 6 bases and J shed 0 bases, with 24 bases lying between them. The CDR3, as DNA: TGCAGTGCCCTGGACCCCCACTTAGCGTCTAGCTCCTACAATGAGCAGTTCTTC. This gives the protein CSALDPHLASSSYNEQFF.

Many counts were recorded for this clonotype. CDR3 DNA sequence: TGTGCCATCAGAGTTAGCGGATACAATGAGCAGTTCTTC. Protein product: CAIRVSGYNEQFF. The V gene is TRBV10-3, the J gene TRBJ2-1; weak D call: TRBD2 (6 bases). Germline V gene data show CDR1 as ENHRY and CDR2 as SYGVKD. Deletions cut 6 bases from V and 4 bases from J, with 10 bases between. This CDR3 has 13 amino acids.

In this sample, this clonotype turned up many times. V and J are TRBV15 and TRBJ1-2; TRBD1 matches at 8 bases. J gave up 2 bases and V 2 bases, and 1 base lay outside the gene matches. Germline assignment: CDR1 LNHNV and CDR2 YYDKDF (reference sequence). The CDR3 has 14 amino acids. The CDR3 coding sequence is TGTGCCACCAGCAGACGACAGGGGAACTATGGCTACACCTTC. The encoded protein is CATSRRQGNYGYTF.

The CDR3 is CASSVNSGDYEQYF. Here the CDR3 DNA reads TGTGCCAGCAGCGTCAATAGCGGGGACTACGAGCAGTACTTC. The V and J genes are TRBV7-2 and TRBJ2-7; 8 nucleotides match TRBD2. Losses at the gene ends were 5 bases for V and 3 bases for J; bases not matched to a gene: 6. CDR3 size: 14 residues. CDR1 and CDR2 from the germline V gene are SGHTA and FQGNSA.

The genes are TRBV6-1 and TRBJ1-6; 8 bases line up with TRBD1. V shed 6 bases and J 8 bases; nucleotides not matched to a gene: 3. The V gene's germline CDR1 is MNHNS and CDR2 SASEGT. The CDR3 is made up of 13 amino acids. The CDR3 protein is CASRDRADSPLHF. The CDR3 region has the DNA TGTGCCAGCAGGGACAGGGCGGATTCACCCCTCCACTTT.

This clonotype was counted many times. The chain joins TRBV2 to TRBJ2-3; D remains unclear. The ends were cut back, 6 bases at V and 6 bases at J, with 10 bases in the middle. This CDR3 is 12 amino acids long. CDR1 and CDR2 (germline): SNHLY, FYNNEI. The CDR3 sequence is CASRPLGDTQYF. CDR3 sequence (DNA): TGTGCCAGCAGGCCACTGGGGGATACGCAGTATTTT.

The table lists this clonotype with many counts. DNA of the CDR3: TGCAGCGTTCGGACTAGCGGGAGGTCTGAAAAATACAATGAGCAGTTCTTC. Its translation: CSVRTSGRSEKYNEQFF. The gene calls are TRBV29-1 and TRBJ2-1; 14 nucleotides align to TRBD2. This CDR3 spans 17 amino acids. Germline values: CDR1 SQVTM, CDR2 ANQGSEA. V was clipped by 5 bases and J by 4 bases; unmatched bases: 10.

This clonotype was seen at least ten times. CDR3 amino acids: CAWSVLGETQYF. CDR3 DNA: TGTGCCTGGAGTGTACTAGGGGAGACCCAGTACTTC. The chain has TRBV30 and TRBJ2-5; D possibly corresponds to TRBD2 (5 bases). The CDR3 loop spans 12 amino acids. V was clipped by 0 bases and J by 5 bases, with 7 bases between them. Germline V CDR1 and CDR2: GTSNPN, SVGIG (reference sequence).

The rearrangement joins TRBV5-1 to TRBJ1-1; TRBD1 matches 9 bases. CDR1 SGHRS and CDR2 YFSETQ come from the germline V gene. Trimming took 4 bases from V and 7 from J; bases not matched to a gene: 8. This CDR3 comprises 14 residues. The CDR3 sequence: CASSPQGAKGEAFF. The CDR3 DNA reads as TGCGCCAGCAGCCCACAGGGGGCAAAGGGTGAAGCTTTCTTT.

The V gene is TRBV24-1, the J gene TRBJ2-3; D unresolved. Between the trimmed V and J ends, which lost 0 bases and 4 bases, there was a span of 4 bases. The germline V gene has CDR1 KGHDR and CDR2 SFDVKD. This CDR3 comprises 13 residues. CDR3 residues: CATSDLLPDTQYF. The CDR3 nucleotides are TGTGCCACCAGTGATTTGTTGCCAGATACGCAGTATTTT.

This clonotype was recorded many times. The chain couples TRBV4-1 to TRBJ1-1; unclear D gene. Trimming pared 2 bases from V and 3 bases from J, leaving 4 bases between. The CDR3 length is 12 residues. The germline gives CDR1 MGHRA, CDR2 YSYEKL. CDR3 region: CASSQSDTEAFF. The CDR3 DNA sequence: TGCGCCAGCAGCCAAAGCGACACTGAAGCTTTCTTT.

The rearrangement uses TRBV6-1 and TRBJ2-3; D gene ambiguous. Trimming removed 8 bases from V and 6 bases from J, with 9 bases in between. Germline-derived CDR1 and CDR2 are MNHNS and SASEGT. The length of the CDR3 is 11 residues. The CDR3 region is CASHRDDTQYF. The CDR3 coding sequence is TGTGCCAGCCATAGAGATGATACGCAGTATTTT.

DNA of the CDR3: TGCAGTGCCGCAGGCCGGGGGGGATTCAGGAATCAGCCCCAGCATTTT. Translated: CSAAGRGGFRNQPQHF. The chain employs TRBV20-1 and TRBJ1-5; tentatively, D is TRBD1 (5 bases). V was trimmed by 6 bases and J by 4 bases, leaving 22 bases between them. The V gene's germline CDR1 is DFQATT and CDR2 SNEGSKA (reference sequence). The CDR3 totals 16 residues.

This clonotype was picked up many times. The rearrangement joins TRBV27 to TRBJ2-1; D call uncertain. Trimming took off 5 bases at V and 0 bases at J, with 11 bases between the two ends. CDR3 size: 15 residues. Germline CDR1 is MNHEY and CDR2 is SMNVEV (reference sequence). The CDR3 DNA reads as TGTGCCAGCAGTCCAGTGTTAAGCTCCTACAATGAGCAGTTCTTC. This codes for CASSPVLSSYNEQFF.

Comment on this clonotype: A much more abundant neighbour one base away suggests this may be a read error. V gene TRBV27 combines with J gene TRBJ1-2; 8 bases match TRBD1. Germline lookup yields CDR1 MNHEY and CDR2 SMNVEV (reference sequence). This CDR3 has 15 amino acids. V lost 6 bases to trimming and J lost 7 bases; unmatched junction nucleotides: 13. CDR3 DNA: TGTGCCAGCAGCCCTCCGGGACAGGAACCCTTTGGCTACACCTTC. It yields the protein CASSPPGQEPFGYTF.

The sample holds many counts of this clonotype. This rearrangement joins TRBV12-3 or TRBV12-4 to TRBJ2-1; TRBD2 might be the D (6 bases). V was trimmed by 8 bases and J by 5 bases, leaving 10 bases between them. The CDR3 has 12 amino acids. The CDR3 region has the DNA TGTGCCAGCCATAGCGGAAACAATGAGCAGTTCTTC. Translation gives CASHSGNNEQFF.

This clonotype has ten or more counts. The rearrangement joins TRBV6-1 to TRBJ1-2; D call uncertain. With 5 bases removed from V and 8 bases from J, the gap between germline ends came to 21 bases. The CDR3 sequence is 15 residues long. CDR1 MNHNS and CDR2 SASEGT come from the germline V gene. CDR3 sequence (DNA): TGTGCCAGCAGTCCGCGGACGGCCACGCACGGCGGCTACACCTTC. Encoded protein: CASSPRTATHGGYTF.

This clonotype came up many times. V is TRBV4-1 and J is TRBJ2-3; TRBD1 matches 8 bases. V trimming: 4 bases; J trimming: 2 bases; junction bases outside the gene matches: 20. CDR1 and CDR2 from the germline V gene are MGHRA and YSYEKL. CDR3 length: 20 residues. CDR3 amino acids: CASSRAPGGLGGLPTDTQYF. The CDR3 DNA sequence: TGCGCCAGCAGCCGAGCCCCAGGGGGCCTAGGAGGACTACCCACAGATACGCAGTATTTT.

This clonotype has a count of ten or more. The gene calls are TRBV20-1 and TRBJ2-5; the D gene is possibly TRBD1 (5 bases). The germline V and J ends were trimmed by 1 base and 2 bases, with 8 bases remaining between them. Germline loops: CDR1 DFQATT, CDR2 SNEGSKA (reference sequence). The CDR3 runs to 13 residues. The CDR3 region is CSARGGRQETQYF. The CDR3 nucleotides read TGCAGTGCTAGAGGGGGCAGACAAGAGACCCAGTACTTC.

This clonotype came up many times. The chain employs TRBV10-3 and TRBJ2-7; D is uncertain. The CDR3 contains 13 residues. V dropped 3 bases and J dropped 0 bases, with 6 bases sitting between them. CDR1 and CDR2 (germline): ENHRY, SYGVKD. CDR3 in amino acids: CAISDGYSYEQYF. CDR3 nucleotides: TGTGCCATCAGTGACGGTTACTCCTACGAGCAGTACTTC.

V and J are TRBV27 and TRBJ1-6; D unclear. Germline V gene data show CDR1 as MNHEY and CDR2 as SMNVEV (reference sequence). Trimming pared 2 bases from V and 9 bases from J, leaving 11 bases between. The CDR3 contains 14 residues. The DNA for the CDR3 is TGTGCCAGCAGTTTAGGTTCTCGGATTTCACCCCTCCACTTT. Amino acids: CASSLGSRISPLHF.

The sample holds many counts of this clonotype. The V gene is TRBV20-1, the J gene TRBJ1-4; 7 nucleotides agree with TRBD1. The CDR3 contains 13 residues. The germline CDR1 and CDR2 sequences are DFQATT and SNEGSKA (reference sequence). After removal of 6 bases from V and 6 bases from J, the junction contained 7 bases not matched to a gene. The DNA for the CDR3 is TGCAGTGCACGACAGGGAGCAGATGAAAAACTGTTTTTT. It translates to CSARQGADEKLFF.

In this sample, this clonotype turned up many times. This sequence joins TRBV7-6 and TRBJ2-7; the match to TRBD1 covers 8 bases. This CDR3 is 17 amino acids long. Unmatched junction bases numbered 15, after V lost 5 bases and J lost 3 bases. Germline CDR1 SGHVS, CDR2 FNYEAQ. In nucleotides, the CDR3 is TGTGCCAGCAGCCGGGACAGGCCTCCGGTGGGCTTCTACGAGCAGTACTTC. The encoded protein is CASSRDRPPVGFYEQYF. The full variable domain, in which reference TRBV7-6 and TRBJ2-7 provide the parts outside the CDR3, is GAGVSQSPRYKVTKRGQDVALRCDPISGHVSLYWYRQALGQGPEFLTYFNYEAQQDKSGLPNDRFSAERPEGSISTLTIQRTEQRDSAMYRCASSRDRPPVGFYEQYFGPGTRLTVT.